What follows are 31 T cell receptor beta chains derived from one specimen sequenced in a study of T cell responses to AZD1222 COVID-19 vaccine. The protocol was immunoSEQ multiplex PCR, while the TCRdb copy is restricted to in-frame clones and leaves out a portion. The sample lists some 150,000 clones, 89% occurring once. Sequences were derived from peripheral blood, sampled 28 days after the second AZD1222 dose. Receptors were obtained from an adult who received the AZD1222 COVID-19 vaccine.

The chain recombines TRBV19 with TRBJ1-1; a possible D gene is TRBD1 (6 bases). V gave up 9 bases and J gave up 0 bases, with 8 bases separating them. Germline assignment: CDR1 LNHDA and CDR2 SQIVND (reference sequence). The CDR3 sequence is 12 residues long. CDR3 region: CASRQVNTEAFF. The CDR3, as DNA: TGTGCCAGCAGACAGGTGAACACTGAAGCTTTCTTT.

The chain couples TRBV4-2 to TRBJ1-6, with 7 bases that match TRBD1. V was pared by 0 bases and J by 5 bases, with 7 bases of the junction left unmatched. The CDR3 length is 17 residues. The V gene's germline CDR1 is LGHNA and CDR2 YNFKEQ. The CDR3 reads CASSQDRRGQNNSPLHF. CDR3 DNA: TGTGCCAGCAGCCAAGATCGTCGGGGACAGAATAATTCACCCCTCCACTTT.

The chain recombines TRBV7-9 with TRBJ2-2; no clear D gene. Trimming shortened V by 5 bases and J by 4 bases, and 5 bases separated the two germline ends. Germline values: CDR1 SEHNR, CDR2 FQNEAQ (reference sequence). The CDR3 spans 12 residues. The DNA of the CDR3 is TGTGCCAGCAGCCACGCCACCGGGGAGCTGTTTTTT. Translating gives CASSHATGELFF.

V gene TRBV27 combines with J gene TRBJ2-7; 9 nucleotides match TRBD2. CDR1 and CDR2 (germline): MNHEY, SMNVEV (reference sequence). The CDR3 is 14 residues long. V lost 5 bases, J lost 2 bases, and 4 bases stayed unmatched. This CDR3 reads CASSPAGGAYEQYF. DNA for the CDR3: TGTGCCAGCAGTCCAGCGGGAGGAGCCTACGAGCAGTACTTC.

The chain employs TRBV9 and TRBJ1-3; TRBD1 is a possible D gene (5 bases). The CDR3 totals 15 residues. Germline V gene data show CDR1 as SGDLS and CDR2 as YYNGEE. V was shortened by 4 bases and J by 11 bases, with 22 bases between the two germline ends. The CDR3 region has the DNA TGTGCCAGCAGCCCTGCCTCGAGGACTTTGGGGGCCATATATTTT. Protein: CASSPASRTLGAIYF.

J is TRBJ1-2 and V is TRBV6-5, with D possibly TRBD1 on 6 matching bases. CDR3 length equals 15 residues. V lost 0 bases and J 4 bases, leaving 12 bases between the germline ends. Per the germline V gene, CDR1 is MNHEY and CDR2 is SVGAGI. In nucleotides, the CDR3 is TGTGCCAGCAGTTACTCCGGGACACCCGGCTATGGCTACACCTTC. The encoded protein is CASSYSGTPGYGYTF.

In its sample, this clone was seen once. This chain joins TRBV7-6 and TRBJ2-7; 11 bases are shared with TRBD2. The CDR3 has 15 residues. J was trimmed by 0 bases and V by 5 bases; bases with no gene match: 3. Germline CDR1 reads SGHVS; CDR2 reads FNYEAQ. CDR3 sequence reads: CASSLTSGSSYEQYF. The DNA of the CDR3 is TGTGCCAGCAGCCTTACTAGCGGGAGCTCCTACGAGCAGTACTTC.

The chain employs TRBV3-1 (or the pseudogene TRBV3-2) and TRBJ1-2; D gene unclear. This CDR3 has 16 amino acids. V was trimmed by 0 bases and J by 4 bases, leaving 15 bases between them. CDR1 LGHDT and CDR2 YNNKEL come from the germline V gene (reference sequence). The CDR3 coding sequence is TGTGCCAGCAGCCAAGAGCCCGGCACCCGTCCCTATGGCTACACCTTC. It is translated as CASSQEPGTRPYGYTF.

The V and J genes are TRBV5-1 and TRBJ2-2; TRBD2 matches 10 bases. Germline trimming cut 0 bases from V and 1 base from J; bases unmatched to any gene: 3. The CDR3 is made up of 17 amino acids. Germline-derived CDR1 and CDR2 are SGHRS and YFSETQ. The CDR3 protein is CASSLARTSGNTGELFF. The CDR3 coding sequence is TGCGCCAGCAGCTTGGCTAGGACTAGCGGGAACACCGGGGAGCTGTTTTTT.

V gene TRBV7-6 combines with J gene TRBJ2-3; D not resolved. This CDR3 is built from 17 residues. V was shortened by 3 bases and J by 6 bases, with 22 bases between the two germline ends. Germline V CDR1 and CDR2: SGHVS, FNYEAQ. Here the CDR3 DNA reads TGTGCCAGCAGCTTCCTCAGTGGTGGCGCAGGTGTGGATACGCAGTATTTT. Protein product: CASSFLSGGAGVDTQYF.

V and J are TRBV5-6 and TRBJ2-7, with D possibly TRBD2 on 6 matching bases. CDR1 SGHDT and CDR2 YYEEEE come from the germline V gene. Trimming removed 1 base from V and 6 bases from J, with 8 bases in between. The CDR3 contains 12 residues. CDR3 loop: CASSLRGFEQYF. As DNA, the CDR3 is TGTGCCAGCAGCTTGCGGGGGTTCGAGCAGTACTTC.

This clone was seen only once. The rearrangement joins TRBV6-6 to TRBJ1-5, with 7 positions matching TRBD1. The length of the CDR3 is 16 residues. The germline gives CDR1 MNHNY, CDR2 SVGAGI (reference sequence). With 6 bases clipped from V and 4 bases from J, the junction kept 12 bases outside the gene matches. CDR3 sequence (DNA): TGTGCCAGCAGAATATCACGAGGGACAGCTAATCAGCCCCAGCATTTT. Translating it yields CASRISRGTANQPQHF.

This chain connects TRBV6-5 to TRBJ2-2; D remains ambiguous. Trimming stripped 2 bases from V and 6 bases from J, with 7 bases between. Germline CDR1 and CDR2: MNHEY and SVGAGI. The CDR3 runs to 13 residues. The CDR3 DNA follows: TGTGCCAGCAGTTACGACGGTTCCGGGGAGCTGTTTTTT. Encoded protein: CASSYDGSGELFF.

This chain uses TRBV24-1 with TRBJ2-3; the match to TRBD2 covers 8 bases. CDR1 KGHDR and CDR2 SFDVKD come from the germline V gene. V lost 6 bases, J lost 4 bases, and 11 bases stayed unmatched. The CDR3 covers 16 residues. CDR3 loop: CATSTGKTSAADTQYF. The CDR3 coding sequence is TGTGCCACCAGTACGGGAAAGACTAGCGCTGCAGATACGCAGTATTTT.

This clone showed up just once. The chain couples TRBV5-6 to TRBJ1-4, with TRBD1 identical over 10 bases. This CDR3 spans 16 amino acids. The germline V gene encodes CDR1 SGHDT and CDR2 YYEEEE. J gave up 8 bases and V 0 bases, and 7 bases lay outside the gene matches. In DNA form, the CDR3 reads TGTGCCAGCAGCTTGGGACAGGGGGCGCTGGGAGAAAAACTGTTTTTT. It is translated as CASSLGQGALGEKLFF.

The CDR3 region has the DNA TGCAGCGTCGACGGTGGGGGCTCCTACAATGAGCAGTTCTTC. It yields the protein CSVDGGGSYNEQFF. This chain connects TRBV29-1 to TRBJ2-1; the D call may be TRBD1 or TRBD2 (5 bases each). CDR1 is SQVTM and CDR2 is ANQGSEA in the germline V gene. The CDR3 contains 14 residues. The V and J ends lost 6 bases and 0 bases respectively, with 12 bases between them.

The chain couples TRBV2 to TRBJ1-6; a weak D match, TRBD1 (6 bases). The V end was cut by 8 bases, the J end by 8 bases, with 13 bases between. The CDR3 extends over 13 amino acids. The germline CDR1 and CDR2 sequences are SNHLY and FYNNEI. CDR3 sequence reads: CASREGDYSPLHF. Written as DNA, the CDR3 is TGTGCCAGCCGGGAGGGGGATTATTCACCCCTCCACTTT.

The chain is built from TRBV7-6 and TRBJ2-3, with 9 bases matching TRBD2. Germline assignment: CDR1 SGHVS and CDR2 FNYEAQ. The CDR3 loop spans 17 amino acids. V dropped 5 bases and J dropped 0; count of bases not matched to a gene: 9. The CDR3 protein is CASSQPTAGGSTDTQYF. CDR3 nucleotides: TGTGCCAGCAGCCAACCTACAGCGGGAGGCAGCACAGATACGCAGTATTTT. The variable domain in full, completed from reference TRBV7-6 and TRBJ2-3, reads GAGVSQSPRYKVTKRGQDVALRCDPISGHVSLYWYRQALGQGPEFLTYFNYEAQQDKSGLPNDRFSAERPEGSISTLTIQRTEQRDSAMYRCASSQPTAGGSTDTQYFGPGTRLTVL.

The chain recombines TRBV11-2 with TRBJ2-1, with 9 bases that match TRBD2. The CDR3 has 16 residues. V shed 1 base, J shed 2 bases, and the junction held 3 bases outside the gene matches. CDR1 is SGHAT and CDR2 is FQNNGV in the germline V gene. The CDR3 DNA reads TGTGCCAGCAGCTTAGTTAGCGGGAGACCCTACAATGAGCAGTTCTTC. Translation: CASSLVSGRPYNEQFF.

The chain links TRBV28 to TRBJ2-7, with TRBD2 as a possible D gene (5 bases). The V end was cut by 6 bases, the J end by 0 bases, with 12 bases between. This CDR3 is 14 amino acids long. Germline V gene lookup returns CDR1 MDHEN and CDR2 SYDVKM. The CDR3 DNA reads TGTGCCAGCAGCGTCGGACTTCTCTCCTACGAGCAGTACTTC. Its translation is CASSVGLLSYEQYF.

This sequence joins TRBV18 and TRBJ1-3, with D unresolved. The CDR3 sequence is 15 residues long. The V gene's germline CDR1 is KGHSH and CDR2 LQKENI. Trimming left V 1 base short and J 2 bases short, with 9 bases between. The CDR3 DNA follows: TGTGCCAGCTCACCACAGCAGGACGCTGGAAACACCATATATTTT. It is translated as CASSPQQDAGNTIYF.

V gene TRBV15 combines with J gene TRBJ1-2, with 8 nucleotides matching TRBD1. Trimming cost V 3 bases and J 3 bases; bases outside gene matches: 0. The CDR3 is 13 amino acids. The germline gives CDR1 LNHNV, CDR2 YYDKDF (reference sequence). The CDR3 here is CATSRDRDYGYTF. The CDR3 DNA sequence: TGTGCCACCAGCAGGGACAGGGACTATGGCTACACCTTC. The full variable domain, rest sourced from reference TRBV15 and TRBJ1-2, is DAMVIQNPRYQVTQFGKPVTLSCSQTLNHNVMYWYQQKSSQAPKLLFHYYDKDFNNEADTPDNFQSRRPNTSFCFLDIRSPGLGDTAMYLCATSRDRDYGYTFGSGTRLTVV.

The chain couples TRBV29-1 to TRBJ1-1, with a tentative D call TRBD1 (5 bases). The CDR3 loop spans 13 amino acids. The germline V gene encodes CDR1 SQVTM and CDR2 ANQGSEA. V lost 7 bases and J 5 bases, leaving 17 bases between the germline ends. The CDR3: CSDRGRGETEAFF. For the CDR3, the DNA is TGCAGCGACCGAGGGCGGGGGGAAACTGAAGCTTTCTTT.

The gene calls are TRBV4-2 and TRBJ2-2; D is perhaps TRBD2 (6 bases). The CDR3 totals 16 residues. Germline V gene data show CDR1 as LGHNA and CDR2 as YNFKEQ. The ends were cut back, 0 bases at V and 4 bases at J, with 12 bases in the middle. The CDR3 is CASSQDFRTITGELFF. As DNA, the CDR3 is TGTGCCAGCAGCCAAGATTTCAGGACTATCACCGGGGAGCTGTTTTTT.

CDR3 residues: CASTVGTADTQYF. CDR3 nucleotide sequence: TGTGCCAGCACGGTCGGGACAGCAGATACGCAGTATTTT. The rearrangement links TRBV6-6 to TRBJ2-3, with 7 nucleotides matching TRBD1. CDR1 and CDR2 (germline): MNHNY, SVGAGI (reference sequence). This CDR3 is built from 13 residues. V gave up 7 bases and J gave up 4 bases; unmatched junction bases: 5.

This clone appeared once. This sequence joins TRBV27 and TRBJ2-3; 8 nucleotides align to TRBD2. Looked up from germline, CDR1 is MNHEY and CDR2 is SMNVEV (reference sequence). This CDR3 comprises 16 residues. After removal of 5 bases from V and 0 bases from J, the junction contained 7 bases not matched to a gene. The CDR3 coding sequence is TGTGCCAGCAGTCTCCGACTAGCGCCTAGCACAGATACGCAGTATTTT. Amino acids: CASSLRLAPSTDTQYF.

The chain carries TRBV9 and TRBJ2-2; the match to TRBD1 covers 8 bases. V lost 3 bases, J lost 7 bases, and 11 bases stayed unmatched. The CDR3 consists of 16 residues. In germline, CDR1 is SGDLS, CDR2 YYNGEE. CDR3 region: CASSAPGTGVNGELFF. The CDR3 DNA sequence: TGTGCCAGCAGCGCCCCCGGGACAGGAGTTAACGGGGAGCTGTTTTTT.

The DNA of the CDR3 is TGTGCCATCAGTGAGAAGACGGGCACAGATACGCAGTATTTT. This encodes CAISEKTGTDTQYF. The V call is TRBV10-3, the J call TRBJ2-3, with D hard to call. V was cut by 2 bases and J by 1 base, with 7 bases left in between. This CDR3 has 14 residues. In germline, CDR1 is ENHRY, CDR2 SYGVKD.

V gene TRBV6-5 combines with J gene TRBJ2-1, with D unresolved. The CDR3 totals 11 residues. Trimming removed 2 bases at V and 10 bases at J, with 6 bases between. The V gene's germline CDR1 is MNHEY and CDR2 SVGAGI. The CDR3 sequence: CASSYRREQFF. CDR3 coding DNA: TGTGCCAGCAGTTACCGCCGAGAGCAGTTCTTC.

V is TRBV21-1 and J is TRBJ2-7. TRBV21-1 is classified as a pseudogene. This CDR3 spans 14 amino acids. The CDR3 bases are TGTGCCAGCAGCAGGCCCCGACCTCTCTACGAGCAGTACTTC. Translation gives CASSRPRPLYEQYF.

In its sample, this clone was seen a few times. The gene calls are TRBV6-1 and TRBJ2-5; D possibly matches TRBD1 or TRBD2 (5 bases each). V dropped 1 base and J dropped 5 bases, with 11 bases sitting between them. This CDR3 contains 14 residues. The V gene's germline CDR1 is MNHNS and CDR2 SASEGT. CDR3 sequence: CASSEGGTKETQYF. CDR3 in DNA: TGTGCCAGCAGTGAAGGGGGGACGAAGGAGACCCAGTACTTC.